Listed here is a single TCR beta chain. Authors' data handling: Reference gene primers were amplified, and this amplification served to estimate nucleated cell counts. This table comes from immunoSEQ multiplex PCR, and its TCRdb copy is limited to in-frame clones, with some not included. V, J and clone size are taken as reported in that table, and D and trimming were inferred from the DNA itself. The sample lists a few hundred thousand clones; 80% to 90% were seen once. Participants, about 18 to 100 years old, spanned approximately 25 US areas. Participant-reported clinical history was the basis for cohort assignment. The data stem from a study of blood T cell repertoires in COVID-19. Study context: There were acute and convalescent COVID-19 samples, and they came from the United States, Italy and Spain.

The V gene's germline CDR1 is KGHSH and CDR2 LQKENI. This CDR3 has 16 amino acids. V lost 5 bases, J lost 2 bases, and 18 bases lay in between. The chain uses TRBV18 and TRBJ1-1; maybe TRBD1 (5 bases). This clonotype was sampled from a woman aged 40 to 55 with acute COVID-19. Sequencing was carried out using PBMCs or T cells enriched from blood (not recorded which). In DNA, the CDR3 is TGTGCCAGCTCAGACCTTTCAGGAGGGGTCAACACTGAAGCTTTCTTT. As protein: CASSDLSGGVNTEAFF.